The T cell receptor beta chain under discussion was sequenced for a study of radiotherapy plus CTLA-4 blockade in lung cancer (dated by TCRdb to the late 2010s). Concerning the study at large: Among the enrolled patients, about 19% had an objective response, and less than 40% reached disease control.

Reading from cysteine to phenylalanine, the CDR3 counts 15 amino acids. Left in the record is the CDR3 DNA by itself, 45 bases read in frame from the first base. Via the germline V gene (reference sequence), CDR1 is SSHAT and CDR2 FNYEAQ. The study evaluated CTLA-4 blockade (ipilimumab) given together with focal radiation therapy in patients who had chemo-refractory metastatic non-small-cell lung cancer. What the authors observed across the whole study: After treatment with radiotherapy and ipilimumab, TCR clones that originated in tumors expanded in peripheral blood. The strongest predictors of response, as reported, were early dynamic changes in blood T cell clones along with a rise in serum interferon-beta after radiation.

The library was built by means of the immunoSEQ multiplex PCR assay. Not all clones reach the TCRdb copy of this immuneACCESS table, which keeps in-frame sequences only. Checked studies attribute under half of the gap to unresolved V genes and leave the rest unexplained. The sample table contains 80,000 or so clones; only one count was recorded for 78% of them. The top ten constitute 22% of the sample. Comments on this clone: This receptor's antigen is unknown. The junction shows a germline mismatch at one end, possibly a read error.

The chain employs TRBV7-7 and TRBJ2-2; TRBD1 matches 8 bases in the middle. This sequence originates from a human donor with non-small cell lung cancer whose response to radiotherapy plus ipilimumab could not be evaluated. Some clones in this sample may be carry-over from other donors' samples. Source: peripheral blood, taken from a patient treated with radiotherapy plus ipilimumab. The DNA reads as follows: TGTGCTAGCAGCTTAGGGACAGGCAACACCGGGGAGCTGTTTTTT. Its coded protein is CASSLGTGNTGELFF.